A single count supports the clone carrying this T cell receptor (beta chain). This sample was taken from a study of OX40 agonist ivuxolimab in advanced cancers. Overall study context: Of mixed ages from roughly 23 to 80 and averaging approximately 60 years, the group was almost 85% male.

TCRdb's copy holds only in-frame clones and misses some; the assay was immunoSEQ multiplex PCR. The data contain fewer than 80,000 clones, about 85% of them singletons. V was pared by 5 bases and J by 2 bases, with 11 bases between. The CDR3 is 14 amino acids. CDR1 and CDR2 (germline): SGHNT, YENEEA. The source was CD4+ or CD8+ T cells sorted from blood, collected in a trial of the OX40 agonist ivuxolimab. This receptor was obtained from an adult with an advanced solid tumor such as melanoma, head and neck, liver or kidney cancer. V and J are TRBV11-3 and TRBJ2-3, with TRBD1 as a possible D gene (6 bases). The CDR3 protein is CASSPGASTDTQYF. CDR3 in DNA: TGTGCCAGCAGCCCAGGGGCCTCCACAGATACGCAGTATTTT.